Listed below are T cell receptor beta chains from one sample, sequenced in a study of OX40 agonist ivuxolimab in advanced cancers. The assay was immunoSEQ multiplex PCR, and TCRdb's table has in-frame clones only and misses some. The sample includes tens of thousands of clones, approximately 85% of them seen just once. The material sequenced was CD4+ or CD8+ T cells sorted from blood, taken in a trial of the OX40 agonist ivuxolimab. The receptors were gathered from an adult with an advanced solid tumor such as melanoma, head and neck, liver or kidney cancer. The CDR3 runs from the conserved cysteine through the conserved F or W. D genes are given only for firm matches. Where a row states a size, it is once, few, many or the class of an expanded clone; other rows omit it.

j_call v_call d_call clone_size cdr3_nt cdr3_aa
TRBJ2-7 TRBV29-1 NA NA TGCAGCGTGGCTCCCGGAGCCGCGAGACAGCAGTACTTC CSVAPGAARQQYF
TRBJ1-4 TRBV7-2 NA NA TGTGCCAGCAGCCCTAGGGGAGAAAAACTGTTTTTT CASSPRGEKLFF
TRBJ2-1 TRBV7-3 NA NA TGTGCCAGCAGCTACGCAGGGTCCTACAATGAGCAGTTCTTC CASSYAGSYNEQFF
TRBJ2-3 TRBV14 NA once TGTGCCAGCAGCCAACGGACATCCCAACGCACAGATACGCAGTATTTT CASSQRTSQRTDTQYF
TRBJ2-6 TRBV30 NA NA TGTGCCTGGAGTAGGACGGCTGGGGCCAACGTCCTGACTTTC CAWSRTAGANVLTF
TRBJ2-7 TRBV18 NA NA TGTGCCAGCTCACCACCGGGACAATCGTACGAGCAGTACTTC CASSPPGQSYEQYF
TRBJ2-7 TRBV9 NA NA TGTGCCAGCACCCCGGGACTTATCGCCTACGAGCAGTACTTC CASTPGLIAYEQYF
TRBJ2-3 TRBV7-3 TRBD2 NA TGTGCCAGCAGCTTAGCGAGCGGGAGGGATACGCAGTATTTT CASSLASGRDTQYF
TRBJ1-1 TRBV19 NA NA TGTGCCAGTAGTATAAGGGGAACTGAAGCTTTCTTT CASSIRGTEAFF
TRBJ2-7 TRBV2 NA NA TGTGCCAGCAGGCGACAGGTAGCCTACGAGCAGTACTTC CASRRQVAYEQYF
TRBJ1-2 TRBV4-3 TRBD1 NA TGCGCCAGCAGCCAAGAACCGGGACAGCCCTCCTATGGCTACACCTTC CASSQEPGQPSYGYTF
TRBJ2-1 TRBV21-1 NA NA TGTGCCAGCAGCAAAGGACTAGCGGGCCCCTACAATGAGCAGTTCTTC CASSKGLAGPYNEQFF